A selection of T cell receptor beta chains follows, all from one sample in a study of radiation and T cells in renal cell carcinoma. Generated by immunoSEQ multiplex PCR, the TCRdb table keeps only in-frame clones and is missing some. The repertoire holds around 45,000 clones, with 70% to 85% as singletons. Specimen: blood, collected from a patient whose treatment included radiotherapy and nephrectomy. The receptors come from a woman in her 70s with renal cell carcinoma. CDR3s include the opening cysteine and the closing phenylalanine or tryptophan. A D gene is named only where the DNA matches it firmly. A clone size is listed for some rows: how often the clone was seen (once, few, many), or a class if it is expanded.

clone size,V gene,J gene,D gene,CDR3 protein,CDR3 DNA
.,TRBV10-3,TRBJ1-2,.,CAITPGVGYGYTF,TGTGCCATCACTCCAGGTGTGGGCTATGGCTACACCTTC
.,TRBV6-6,TRBJ1-1,TRBD1,CASSYSFQGATEAFF,TGTGCCAGCAGTTACTCGTTTCAGGGGGCCACTGAAGCTTTCTTT
.,TRBV10-3,TRBJ2-5,.,CAISESEGAGETQYF,TGTGCCATCAGTGAATCGGAGGGGGCGGGGGAGACCCAGTACTTC
.,TRBV5-1,TRBJ2-7,.,CASSPHTTSVTRSYEQYF,TGCGCCAGCAGCCCCCACACTACGTCGGTCACTCGGTCCTACGAGCAGTACTTC
.,TRBV18,TRBJ1-5,TRBD1,CASSPEGQGYSQPQHF,TGTGCCAGCTCTCCCGAAGGACAGGGCTACTCTCAGCCCCAGCATTTT
.,TRBV10-3,TRBJ1-3,.,CAISDPRGSGNTIYF,TGTGCCATCAGTGACCCTCGGGGGTCTGGAAACACCATATATTTT
.,TRBV5-1,TRBJ2-1,TRBD2,CASTQLTSAYNEQFF,TGCGCCAGCACCCAACTGACTAGCGCTTACAATGAGCAGTTCTTC
.,TRBV19,TRBJ1-2,.,CASSIVDTSNYGYTF,TGTGCCAGTAGTATAGTGGACACCTCTAACTATGGCTACACCTTC
few,TRBV14,TRBJ1-1,TRBD1,CASSQGDRGNTEAFF,TGTGCCAGCAGCCAGGGGGACAGGGGGAACACTGAAGCTTTCTTT
.,TRBV5-4,TRBJ2-5,.,CASSWTPGQKVEQYF,TGTGCCAGCAGCTGGACTCCGGGACAAAAAGTAGAGCAGTACTTC
.,TRBV19,TRBJ1-1,TRBD1,CASTGDRGLTEAFF,TGTGCCAGTACCGGGGACAGGGGGCTTACTGAAGCTTTCTTT
.,TRBV7-8,TRBJ2-4,.,CASSIQGAKNIQYF,TGTGCCAGCAGCATACAGGGAGCCAAAAACATTCAGTACTTC
.,TRBV18,TRBJ1-6,.,CASSLYQGTGNSPLHF,TGTGCCAGCTCACTGTATCAGGGGACGGGGAATTCACCCCTCCACTTT
.,TRBV10-3,TRBJ2-7,.,CAISDQYEQYF,TGTGCCATCAGTGATCAGTACGAGCAGTACTTC
.,TRBV10-3,TRBJ2-7,.,CAISESTQSSYEQYF,TGTGCCATCAGTGAGTCGACCCAAAGCTCCTACGAGCAGTACTTC
.,TRBV30,TRBJ1-1,.,CAWSYQGNTEAFF,TGTGCCTGGAGCTACCAGGGGAACACTGAAGCTTTCTTT
.,TRBV5-6,TRBJ2-5,TRBD1,CASSPPGTGQETQYF,TGTGCCAGCAGCCCCCCCGGGACAGGGCAAGAGACCCAGTACTTC
.,TRBV2,TRBJ2-7,.,CATIKGSYEQYF,TGTGCCACCATAAAGGGGTCCTATGAGCAGTACTTC
.,TRBV6-5,TRBJ1-5,.,CASSPVEGTNQPQHF,TGTGCCAGCAGCCCGGTCGAGGGGACAAATCAGCCCCAGCATTTT
.,TRBV6-5,TRBJ1-2,.,CASSKTGTYGYTF,TGTGCCAGCAGTAAAACAGGGACCTATGGCTACACCTTC
few,TRBV30,TRBJ2-3,.,CAWAPGLSTDTQYF,TGTGCCTGGGCACCGGGCCTTAGCACAGATACGCAGTATTTT
.,TRBV29-1,TRBJ2-3,.,CSVEDERCTQGTKSTDTQYF,TGCAGCGTTGAAGATGAGAGGTGTACCCAAGGAACCAAGAGCACAGATACGCAGTATTTT
.,TRBV9,TRBJ2-1,.,CASSVVRNEQFF,TGTGCCAGCAGCGTAGTTAGAAATGAGCAGTTCTTC
.,TRBV2,TRBJ2-1,TRBD2,CASRTSGGAIYEQFF,TGTGCCAGCAGAACTAGCGGGGGGGCCATATATGAGCAGTTCTTC
.,TRBV12-5,TRBJ2-5,.,CASGPDYQETQYF,TGTGCTAGTGGCCCAGACTACCAAGAGACCCAGTACTTC
.,TRBV7-7,TRBJ2-2,TRBD2,CASSSGLAGVLNTGELFF,TGTGCCAGCAGCTCAGGACTAGCGGGAGTTCTGAACACCGGGGAGCTGTTTTTT
few,TRBV4-1,TRBJ1-2,.,CASSQRSGVGYGYTF,TGCGCCAGCAGCCAACGGTCAGGGGTGGGGTATGGCTACACCTTC
once,TRBV7-6,TRBJ1-2,TRBD1,CASSLRQGNYGYTF,TGTGCCAGCAGCTTAAGACAGGGAAACTATGGCTACACCTTC
.,TRBV10-1,TRBJ2-7,TRBD1,CASSPGTGYEQYF,TGCGCCAGCAGCCCCGGGACAGGCTACGAGCAGTACTTC
once,TRBV19,TRBJ2-3,TRBD2,CASSILPRRGVTDTQYF,TGTGCCAGTAGTATATTACCTCGGCGGGGGGTCACAGATACGCAGTATTTT
.,TRBV9,TRBJ2-2,TRBD2,CASSVSSGRAGELFF,TGTGCCAGCAGCGTTTCTAGCGGGAGGGCCGGGGAGCTGTTTTTT
.,TRBV4-1,TRBJ2-1,TRBD2,CASRASGRNNEQFF,TGCGCCAGCAGGGCTAGCGGCCGTAACAATGAGCAGTTCTTC
.,TRBV9,TRBJ2-2,.,CASSNYGGRTGELFF,TGTGCCAGCAGCAACTATGGCGGGCGCACCGGGGAGCTGTTTTTT